This TCR beta chain was retrieved from a study of blood T cells in healthy people across ages. A note on this clonotype: Its antigen is still unknown.

Sample-barcoded 5' priming and a J-beta primer mix drove a second PCR of roughly 6 to 12 cycles. MiXCR was run by TCRdb on the 5' RACE reads, yielding one entry per CDR3 protein. The data show about 970,000 distinct CDR3 sequences, just over 50% seen once. In germline, CDR1 is MNHEY, CDR2 SMNVEV (reference sequence). The CDR3 runs to 14 residues. V was shortened by 5 bases and J by 0 bases, with 10 bases between the two germline ends. Overall study findings and caveats: Underestimates were what the diversity estimates from one million T cells were considered to be.

The chain has TRBV27 and TRBJ1-1; D unresolved. Sequencing used blood. This clonotype was obtained from a woman between 55 and 75 years old in good health. The CDR3 reads CASSKSVVNTEAFF. The CDR3 DNA reads TGTGCCAGCAGTAAATCGGTGGTGAACACTGAAGCTTTCTTT.